The entry that follows covers one TCR beta chain sequence. Which antigen it targets is not known. Base qualities are not recorded, but no much larger clone differs from it by a single base. Within the sample, other DNA sequences also encode this same CDR3. V and J are truncated by 2 bases and 3 bases respectively, leaving an intervening sequence of 8 bases. The germline V gene provides CDR1 SGHRS and CDR2 YFSETQ. The CDR3 runs 13 residues from the cysteine to the phenylalanine. CDR3 DNA is the only sequence kept; it has 39 bases, read in frame from the first base. The data belong to a study of blood T cell repertoires in COVID-19 (dated by TCRdb to between 2020 and 2021). Background for the entire study: Samples from collaborators originated in the United States, Italy and Spain and spanned both the acute and convalescent phases of COVID-19. The prospective study material was composed of cDNA or gDNA derived from T cells, B-cell-depleted T cells, or PBMCs. Deeply sampled blood TCRbeta repertoires from subjects exposed to, actively infected with, or recovered from COVID-19 were included in the dataset. The repertoires were released in a freely available public database meant as a resource for research on the immune response to SARS-CoV-2. Samples were obtained from the ongoing ImmuneRACE study (first 160 participants) and from roughly 1,300 subjects provided by 6 global collaborators. Nearly every sample came with metadata listing a de-identified subject ID, COVID-19 status, age in years and sex. Where available, HLA class I and class II types were taken from metadata supplied by the sample provider and were not determined by assay-based typing.

On the study overall, not on this receptor specifically: How much clinical and demographic metadata was included differed by source and by participant, and the metadata was provided uncurated.

One collaborating source in Seattle enrolled patients during active infection and followed them longitudinally through the course of disease. Each collaborating institution followed its own protocols to collect whole blood in K2EDTA tubes. For TCRbeta analysis, collaborator samples were shipped as frozen whole blood, as isolated PBMCs, or as DNA extracted from either sample type. The immunoSEQ Assay, a bias-controlled multiplex PCR, was used to amplify TCRbeta CDR3 regions from genomic DNA. On the authors' methods: Nucleated cell counts per sample were estimated from amplification of reference gene primers within the assay. To quantify the absolute abundance of each unique TCRbeta CDR3 rearrangement, sequence reads were collapsed and filtered. For each sample, productive Simpson clonality was calculated as the square root of Simpson's diversity index over productive rearrangements. In its TCRdb copy, this immuneACCESS table keeps in-frame sequences only and misses some clones. Where compared with another copy, unresolved V genes explain less than half of these, and the others have no known cause. V and J calls and clone size are those listed in that table; D and trimming were worked out from the DNA. Recorded for this sample are 60,000 to 75,000 clones; roughly 90% of them occurred a single time. Just under 7.5% of the sample rests with the top ten.

The material sequenced was peripheral blood. The origin of this receptor is a man between 35 and 55 years old with COVID-19, enrolled during active disease. The chain is assembled from TRBV5-1 and TRBJ1-2; the D gene is perhaps TRBD1, from 6 matching bases. The CDR3 protein sequence reads: CASSLAGDYGYTF. DNA sequence: TGCGCCAGCAGCTTAGCAGGGGACTATGGCTACACCTTC.